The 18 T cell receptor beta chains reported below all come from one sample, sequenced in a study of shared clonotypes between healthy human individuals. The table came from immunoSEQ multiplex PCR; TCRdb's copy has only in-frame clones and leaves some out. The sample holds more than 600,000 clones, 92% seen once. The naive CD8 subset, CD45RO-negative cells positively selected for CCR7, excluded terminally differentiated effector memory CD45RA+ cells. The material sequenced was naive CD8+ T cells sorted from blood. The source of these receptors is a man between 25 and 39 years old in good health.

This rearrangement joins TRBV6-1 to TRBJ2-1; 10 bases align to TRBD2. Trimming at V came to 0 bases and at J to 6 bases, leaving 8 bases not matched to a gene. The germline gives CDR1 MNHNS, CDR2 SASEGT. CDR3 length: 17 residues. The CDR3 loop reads CASSEASGRAVGNEQFF. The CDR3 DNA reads TGTGCCAGCAGTGAAGCGAGCGGGAGGGCCGTAGGCAATGAGCAGTTCTTC.

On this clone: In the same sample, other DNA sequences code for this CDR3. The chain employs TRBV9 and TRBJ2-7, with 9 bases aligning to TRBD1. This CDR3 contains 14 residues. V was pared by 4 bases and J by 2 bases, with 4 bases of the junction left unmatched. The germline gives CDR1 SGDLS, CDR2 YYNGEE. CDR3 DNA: TGTGCCAGCAGCCCCAGACAGGGGGCCTACGAGCAGTACTTC. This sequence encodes CASSPRQGAYEQYF.

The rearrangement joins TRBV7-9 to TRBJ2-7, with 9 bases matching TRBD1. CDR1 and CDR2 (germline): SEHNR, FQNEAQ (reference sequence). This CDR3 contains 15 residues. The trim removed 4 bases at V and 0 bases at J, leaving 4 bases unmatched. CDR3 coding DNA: TGTGCCAGCAGCTCCCGGGACAGGGACTCCTACGAGCAGTACTTC. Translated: CASSSRDRDSYEQYF.

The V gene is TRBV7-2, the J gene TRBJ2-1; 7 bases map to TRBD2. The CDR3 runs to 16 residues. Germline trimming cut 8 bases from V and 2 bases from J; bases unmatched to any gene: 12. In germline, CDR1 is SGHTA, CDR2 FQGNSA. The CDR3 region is CASRLLSGATYNEQFF. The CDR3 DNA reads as TGTGCCAGCCGTTTACTCAGCGGGGCAACCTACAATGAGCAGTTCTTC.

The CDR3 sequence: CASSVEGTINEQYF. For the CDR3, the DNA is TGTGCCAGCAGCGTAGAGGGGACAATCAACGAGCAGTACTTC. The rearrangement joins TRBV9 to TRBJ2-7, with D possibly matching TRBD1 (6 bases). V lost 0 bases and J 5 bases, leaving 12 bases between the germline ends. The germline CDR1 and CDR2 sequences are SGDLS and YYNGEE. CDR3 length: 14 amino acids.

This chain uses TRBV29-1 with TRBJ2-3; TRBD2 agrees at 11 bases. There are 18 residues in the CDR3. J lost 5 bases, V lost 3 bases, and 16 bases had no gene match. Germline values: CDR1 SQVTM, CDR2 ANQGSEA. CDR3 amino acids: CSVEARRLAGIPLDTQYF. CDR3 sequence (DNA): TGCAGCGTTGAGGCGCGCAGACTAGCGGGAATTCCATTAGATACGCAGTATTTT.

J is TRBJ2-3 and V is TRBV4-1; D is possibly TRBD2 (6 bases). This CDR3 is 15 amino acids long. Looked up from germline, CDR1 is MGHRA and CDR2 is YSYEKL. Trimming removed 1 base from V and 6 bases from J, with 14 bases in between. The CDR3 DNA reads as TGCGCCAGCAGCCAAGTGGAGGGGCACAGGGATACGCAGTATTTT. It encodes CASSQVEGHRDTQYF.

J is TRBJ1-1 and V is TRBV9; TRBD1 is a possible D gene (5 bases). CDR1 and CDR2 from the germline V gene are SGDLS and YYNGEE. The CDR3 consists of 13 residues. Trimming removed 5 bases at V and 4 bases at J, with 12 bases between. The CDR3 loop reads CASSRREGTEAFF. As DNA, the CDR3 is TGTGCCAGCAGTCGCAGGGAGGGCACTGAAGCTTTCTTT.

The CDR3 DNA reads as TGCAGCGCCGGGTCCGGACAGTTTACCTACGAGCAGTACTTC. Its translation is CSAGSGQFTYEQYF. The rearrangement links TRBV29-1 to TRBJ2-7, with D possibly TRBD1 on 6 matching bases. This CDR3 region has 14 residues. Trimming removed 7 bases at V and 2 bases at J, with 18 bases between. Germline CDR1 and CDR2: SQVTM and ANQGSEA.

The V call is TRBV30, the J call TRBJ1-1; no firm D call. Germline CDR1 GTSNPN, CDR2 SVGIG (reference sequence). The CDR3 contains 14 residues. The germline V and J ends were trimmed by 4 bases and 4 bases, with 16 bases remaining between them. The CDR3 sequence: CAWTYTALGTEAFF. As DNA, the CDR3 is TGTGCCTGGACTTATACAGCTTTGGGCACTGAAGCTTTCTTT.

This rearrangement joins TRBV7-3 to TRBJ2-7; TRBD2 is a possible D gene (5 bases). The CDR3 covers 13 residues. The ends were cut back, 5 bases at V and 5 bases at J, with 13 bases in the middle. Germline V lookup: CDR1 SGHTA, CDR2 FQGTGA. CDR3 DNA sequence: TGTGCCAGCAGCCCCGGTGAGGGCCACGAGCAGTACTTC. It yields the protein CASSPGEGHEQYF.

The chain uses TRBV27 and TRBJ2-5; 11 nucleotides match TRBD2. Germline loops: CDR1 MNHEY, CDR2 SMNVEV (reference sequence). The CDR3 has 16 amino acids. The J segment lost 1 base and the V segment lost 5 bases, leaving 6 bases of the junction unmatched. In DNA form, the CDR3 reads TGTGCCAGCAGTGTTCTAGCGGGAGGTGGCCAAGAGACCCAGTACTTC. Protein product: CASSVLAGGGQETQYF.

CDR3 sequence: CASSRTPGRLLDEQYF. Here the CDR3 DNA reads TGTGCCAGCTCACGCACCCCGGGGAGACTATTGGACGAGCAGTACTTC. The rearrangement uses TRBV18 and TRBJ2-7, with TRBD2 as a possible D gene (5 bases). V was trimmed by 4 bases and J by 5 bases, leaving 21 bases between them. Germline values: CDR1 KGHSH, CDR2 LQKENI. The CDR3 runs to 16 residues.

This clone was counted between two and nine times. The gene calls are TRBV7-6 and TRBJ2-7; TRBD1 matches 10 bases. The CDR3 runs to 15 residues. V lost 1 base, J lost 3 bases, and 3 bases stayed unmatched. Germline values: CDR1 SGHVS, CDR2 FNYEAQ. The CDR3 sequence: CASSLEGQGNYEQYF. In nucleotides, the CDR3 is TGTGCCAGCAGCTTAGAGGGACAGGGGAACTACGAGCAGTACTTC.

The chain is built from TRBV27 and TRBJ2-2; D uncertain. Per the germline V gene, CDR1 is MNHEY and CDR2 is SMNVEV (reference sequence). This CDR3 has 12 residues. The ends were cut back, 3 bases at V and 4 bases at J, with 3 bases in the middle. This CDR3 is CASSFVTGELFF. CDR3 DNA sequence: TGTGCCAGCAGTTTCGTCACCGGGGAGCTGTTTTTT.

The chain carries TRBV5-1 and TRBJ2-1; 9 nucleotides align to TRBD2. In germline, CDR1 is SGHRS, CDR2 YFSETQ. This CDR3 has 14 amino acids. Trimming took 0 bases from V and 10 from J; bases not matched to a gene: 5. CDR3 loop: CASSLEREVLEQFF. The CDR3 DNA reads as TGCGCCAGCAGCTTGGAGCGGGAGGTTTTGGAGCAGTTCTTC.

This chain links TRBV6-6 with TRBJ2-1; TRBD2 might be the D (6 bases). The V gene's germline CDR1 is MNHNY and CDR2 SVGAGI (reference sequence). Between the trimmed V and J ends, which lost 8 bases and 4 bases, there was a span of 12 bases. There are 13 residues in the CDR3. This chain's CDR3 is CASGGGAYNEQFF. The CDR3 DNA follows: TGTGCCAGCGGCGGAGGGGCTTACAATGAGCAGTTCTTC.

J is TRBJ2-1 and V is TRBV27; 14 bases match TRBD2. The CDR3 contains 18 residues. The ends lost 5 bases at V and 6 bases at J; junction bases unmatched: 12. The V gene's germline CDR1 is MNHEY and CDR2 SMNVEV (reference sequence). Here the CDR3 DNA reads TGTGCCAGCAGTAAAGGGACTAGCGGGAGTTTCTTTGGCAATGAGCAGTTCTTC. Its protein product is CASSKGTSGSFFGNEQFF.